This TCR beta chain was observed in a study of CD8 T cells in ankylosing spondylitis. TCRdb recomputed calls from the 5' RACE reads with MiXCR, one row per CDR3 protein. The table has roughly 200,000 distinct CDR3 sequences, more than 25% seen once. This clonotype was obtained from a male donor with ankylosing spondylitis or in good health (not recorded which). Sequencing was done on a sample of blood, either unsorted or a sorted T cell fraction (not recorded which).

The CDR3 spells CASSLSGPRETQYF. CDR3 bases: TGTGCCAGCAGTTTAAGCGGGCCTCGGGAGACCCAGTACTTC. This chain links TRBV12-3 or TRBV12-4 with TRBJ2-5, with TRBD2 as a possible D gene (6 bases). This CDR3 region has 14 residues. V was pared by 2 bases and J by 5 bases, with 12 bases between.